Below, 24 T cell receptor beta chains from the same sample are listed, as sequenced in a study of T cell repertoires in cytomegalovirus infection. These receptors have no identified antigens. TCRdb re-called the reads with MiXCR, one entry per CDR3 protein. The repertoire consists of about 830,000 distinct CDR3 sequences, with about 30% occurring once and the leading ten covering around 12%. Material: cultured CD8+ T cells from PBMCs, obtained from culture after CMV antigen stimulation. Every receptor here comes from a human donor in good health (CMV status not recorded). Some clones in this sample may be carry-over from other donors' samples.

This clonotype was counted ten times or more. This rearrangement joins TRBV12-3 or TRBV12-4 to TRBJ1-2; no clear D gene. Trimming removed 5 bases at V and 3 bases at J, with 7 bases between. The CDR3 extends over 12 amino acids. This chain's CDR3 is CASSTNYYGYTF. CDR3 bases: TGTGCCAGCAGTACAAACTACTATGGCTACACCTTC.

The chain combines TRBV11-2 with TRBJ1-3; D is uncertain. There are 12 residues in the CDR3. Germline CDR1 and CDR2: SGHAT and FQNNGV. Trimming took off 7 bases at V and 7 bases at J, with 11 bases between the two ends. This CDR3 reads CASISPGNTIYF. The CDR3, as DNA: TGTGCCAGCATCAGCCCCGGGAACACCATATATTTT.

V is TRBV6-8 and J is TRBJ1-2; D remains ambiguous. Germline lookup yields CDR1 MNHGY and CDR2 SAAAGT. The CDR3 is 14 residues long. V was trimmed by 5 bases and J by 1 base, leaving 11 bases between them. CDR3 in DNA: TGTGCCAGCAGTCATGGATCTATTAACTATGGCTACACCTTC. This gives the protein CASSHGSINYGYTF.

The J gene is TRBJ2-4, the V gene TRBV7-2, with 7 bases matching TRBD1. V shed 1 base and J 1 base; nucleotides not matched to a gene: 7. Germline V gene sequence: CDR1 SGHTA, CDR2 FQGNSA. The CDR3 contains 17 residues. The CDR3 spells CASSLGGGRVAKNIQYF. The CDR3 bases are TGTGCCAGCAGCTTAGGAGGGGGCCGAGTGGCCAAAAACATTCAGTACTTC. Combining the CDR3 with reference TRBV7-2 and TRBJ2-4 gives the whole variable domain GAGVSQSPSNKVTEKGKDVELRCDPISGHTALYWYRQSLGQGLEFLIYFQGNSAPDKSGLPSDRFSAERTGGSVSTLTIQRTQQEDSAVYLCASSLGGGRVAKNIQYFGAGTRLSVL.

This chain joins TRBV7-9 and TRBJ2-5; no definite D call. V was cut by 8 bases and J by 4 bases, with 14 bases left in between. The CDR3 loop spans 13 amino acids. Germline-derived CDR1 and CDR2 are SEHNR and FQNEAQ (reference sequence). The CDR3 coding sequence is TGTGCCAGCCTTTTCGACGATGGAGAGACCCAGTACTTC. It translates to CASLFDDGETQYF.

With regard to this clonotype: One end of the junction is discordant with germline, which a read error may explain. This sequence joins TRBV7-2 and TRBJ1-1, with 7 positions matching TRBD1. The CDR3 spans 19 residues. Germline values: CDR1 SGHTA, CDR2 FQGNSA. The chain's CDR3 is CVSSLNALLRGGQNTEAFF. In DNA, the CDR3 is TGTGTCAGCAGCCTAAACGCCCTTTTGAGAGGGGGCCAGAACACTGAAGCTTTCTTT.

CDR3 in DNA: TGTGCCAGCAGTTCACCCCTCTTGGCAGGGCGGAAGACCCAGTACTTC. Its translation is CASSSPLLAGRKTQYF. The rearrangement uses TRBV27 and TRBJ2-5, with a tentative D call TRBD1 (5 bases). The CDR3 is made up of 16 amino acids. Germline V gene sequence: CDR1 MNHEY, CDR2 SMNVEV (reference sequence). V gave up 4 bases and J gave up 6 bases, with 21 bases separating them.

The rearrangement joins TRBV5-1 to TRBJ2-7; the match to TRBD1 covers 7 bases. Germline loops: CDR1 SGHRS, CDR2 YFSETQ. This CDR3 is built from 13 residues. The trim removed 2 bases at V and 5 bases at J, leaving 4 bases unmatched. This chain's CDR3 is CASSLRQGHEQYF. CDR3 coding DNA: TGCGCCAGCAGCTTACGACAGGGCCACGAGCAGTACTTC.

The V call is TRBV7-4, the J call TRBJ2-4, with TRBD1 matching 8 bases. The CDR3 is 13 residues long. The V segment lost 5 bases and the J segment 8 bases; nucleotides outside the gene matches: 5. Germline-derived CDR1 and CDR2 are SGHVT and SQSDAQ. The DNA for the CDR3 is TGTGCCAGCAGCCGCAGGGGGCTAGACATTCAGTACTTC. This codes for CASSRRGLDIQYF.

A few counts support this clonotype. The chain recombines TRBV6-4 with TRBJ2-1; D gene unclear. V lost 4 bases to trimming and J lost 8 bases, with 12 bases between them. The CDR3 totals 13 residues. CDR1 and CDR2 from the germline V gene are MRHNA and SNTAGT. CDR3 DNA sequence: TGTGCCAGCAGTGCCTCCCTTTTCGATGAGCAGTTCTTC. This encodes CASSASLFDEQFF.

The genes are TRBV9 and TRBJ2-1; 14 nucleotides match TRBD2. Per germline, CDR1 SGDLS and CDR2 YYNGEE. The CDR3 has 16 amino acids. J was trimmed by 8 bases and V by 4 bases; bases with no gene match: 8. The CDR3 region is CASSLPTSGGGHEQFF. The CDR3, as DNA: TGTGCCAGCAGCTTACCGACTAGCGGGGGGGGGCATGAGCAGTTCTTC.

This clonotype was found a few times. The genes are TRBV6-6 and TRBJ2-2; D call uncertain. Deletions cut 0 bases from V and 3 bases from J, with 8 bases between. This CDR3 comprises 15 residues. Germline assignment: CDR1 MNHNY and CDR2 SVGAGI (reference sequence). The CDR3 DNA sequence: TGTGCCAGCAGTTACTCGGTGGTTTACACCGGGGAGCTGTTTTTT. This gives the protein CASSYSVVYTGELFF.

This clonotype was observed a handful of times. V usage is TRBV6-4 and J usage is TRBJ1-1; D uncertain. The length of the CDR3 is 13 residues. Germline assignment: CDR1 MRHNA and CDR2 SNTAGT. V was cut by 4 bases and J by 5 bases, with 11 bases left in between. The CDR3 sequence: CASSVSLVTEAFF. The CDR3 DNA follows: TGTGCCAGCAGTGTTTCCCTGGTAACTGAAGCTTTCTTT.

The chain employs TRBV20-1 and TRBJ1-2, with 11 bases aligning to TRBD1. The junction had 5 bases not matched to a gene; V was cut back by 2 bases and J by 3 bases. This CDR3 is 15 amino acids long. From germline, CDR1 is DFQATT and CDR2 SNEGSKA (reference sequence). CDR3 DNA: TGCAGTGCTAGATCCGGACAGGGGGCTTACTATGGCTACACCTTC. Residues: CSARSGQGAYYGYTF.

Worth noting for this clonotype: Lacking the conserved final phenylalanine or tryptophan, this CDR3 likely reflects a read error. The genes are TRBV5-6 and TRBJ2-3, with 7 positions matching TRBD2. The CDR3 totals 15 residues. Germline V gene lookup returns CDR1 SGHDT and CDR2 YYEEEE. The J segment lost 6 bases and the V segment lost 1 base, leaving 8 bases of the junction unmatched. The DNA for the CDR3 is TGTGCCAGCAGCTTGCGGACTAGTAGCTGGGATACGCAGTATTAT. The encoded protein is CASSLRTSSWDTQYY.

Only a few counts were recorded for this clonotype. This chain's CDR3 is CASSVTTPPAANYGYTF. The CDR3 bases are TGTGCCAGCAGTGTCACTACACCCCCGGCAGCTAACTATGGCTACACCTTC. The chain has TRBV27 and TRBJ1-2; no definite D call. The CDR3 is 17 residues long. Germline V gene sequence: CDR1 MNHEY, CDR2 SMNVEV (reference sequence). The germline V and J ends were trimmed by 5 bases and 0 bases, with 19 bases remaining between them.

The chain employs TRBV27 and TRBJ2-7; 7 nucleotides align to TRBD1. V dropped 5 bases and J dropped 4; count of bases not matched to a gene: 5. Looked up from germline, CDR1 is MNHEY and CDR2 is SMNVEV (reference sequence). The CDR3 length is 13 residues. The CDR3 region has the DNA TGTGCCAGCAGTACGGGACAGTATTACGAGCAGTACGTC. Protein product: CASSTGQYYEQYV.

The gene calls are TRBV2 and TRBJ1-2; D remains unclear. V was clipped by 2 bases and J by 2 bases, with 12 bases between them. CDR3 length: 15 amino acids. CDR1 and CDR2 (germline): SNHLY, FYNNEI. The CDR3 region has the DNA TGTGCCAGCAGTGAACGGCAGCTCCTCAACTATGGCTACACCTTC. The encoded protein is CASSERQLLNYGYTF.

The CDR3 is CASSGQGGAGGYTF. The CDR3 DNA sequence: TGTGCCAGCAGCGGACAGGGAGGAGCGGGCGGCTACACCTTC. This chain connects TRBV7-9 to TRBJ1-2; 8 bases align to TRBD1. J gave up 8 bases and V 5 bases, and 10 bases lay outside the gene matches. CDR1 and CDR2 (germline): SEHNR, FQNEAQ (reference sequence). The CDR3 has 14 amino acids.

The table lists this clonotype with a few counts. The V gene is TRBV14, the J gene TRBJ2-1; 7 positions agree with TRBD2. Germline CDR1 reads SGHDN; CDR2 reads FVKESK. The CDR3 contains 14 residues. The junction had 9 bases not matched to a gene; V was cut back by 3 bases and J by 10 bases. The DNA for the CDR3 is TGTGCCAGCAGCCAGAGGATCGGGGGAGGGGAGCAGTTCTTC. Residues: CASSQRIGGGEQFF.

The sample holds many counts of this clonotype. The V gene is TRBV7-6, the J gene TRBJ2-7; 7 nucleotides align to TRBD1. There are 13 residues in the CDR3. V dropped 6 bases and J dropped 6; count of bases not matched to a gene: 8. Germline V gives CDR1 SGHVS, CDR2 FNYEAQ. DNA for the CDR3: TGTGCCAGCAGGGGCCAACAGGGGATCGAGCAGTACGTC. Residues: CASRGQQGIEQYV.

This clonotype is a singleton in its sample. This may stem from a read error, because a much larger clone lies one nucleotide away. This chain connects TRBV11-2 to TRBJ2-1, with 9 bases lining up with TRBD1. CDR3 size: 16 residues. Germline V lookup: CDR1 SGHAT, CDR2 FQNNGV. DNA of the CDR3: TGTGCCAGCAGCACCCCGGGACAGGGAGCCTACAATAAGCAGTTCTTC. Encoded protein: CASSTPGQGAYNKQFF.

A few counts support this clonotype. J is TRBJ2-1 and V is TRBV6-1; unclear D gene. Germline V gives CDR1 MNHNS, CDR2 SASEGT. The length of the CDR3 is 12 residues. Trimming shortened V by 1 base and J by 7 bases, and 5 bases separated the two germline ends. This CDR3 is CASSEGFNEQFF. The CDR3 region has the DNA TGTGCCAGCAGTGAAGGTTTTAATGAGCAGTTCTTC.

This chain links TRBV6-1 with TRBJ2-3; the match to TRBD2 covers 10 bases. The CDR3 length is 17 residues. Germline lookup yields CDR1 MNHNS and CDR2 SASEGT. V lost 3 bases and J lost 0; bases outside the gene matches: 6. CDR3 DNA sequence: TGTGCCAGCAGTGACCTTTATAGCGGGGGGAGCACAGATACGCAGTATTTT. Amino acid sequence: CASSDLYSGGSTDTQYF.